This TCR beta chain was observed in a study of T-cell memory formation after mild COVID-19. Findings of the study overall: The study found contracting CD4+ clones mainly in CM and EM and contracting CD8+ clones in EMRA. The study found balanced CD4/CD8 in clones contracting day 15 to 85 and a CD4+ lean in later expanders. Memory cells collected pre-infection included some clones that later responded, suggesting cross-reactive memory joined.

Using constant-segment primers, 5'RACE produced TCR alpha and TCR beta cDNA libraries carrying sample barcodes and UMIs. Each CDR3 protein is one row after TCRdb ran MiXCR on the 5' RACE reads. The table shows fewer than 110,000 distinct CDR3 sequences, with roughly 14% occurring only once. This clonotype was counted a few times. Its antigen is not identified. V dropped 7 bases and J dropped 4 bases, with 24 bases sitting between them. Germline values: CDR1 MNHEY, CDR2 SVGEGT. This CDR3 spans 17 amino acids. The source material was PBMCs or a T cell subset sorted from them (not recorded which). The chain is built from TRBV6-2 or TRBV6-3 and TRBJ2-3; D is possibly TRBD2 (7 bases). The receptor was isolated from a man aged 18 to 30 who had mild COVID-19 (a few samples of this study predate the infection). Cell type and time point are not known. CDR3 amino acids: CASIPGGGRPSPDTQYF. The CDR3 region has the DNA TGTGCCAGCATACCCGGCGGGGGCCGACCTTCGCCAGATACGCAGTATTTT.